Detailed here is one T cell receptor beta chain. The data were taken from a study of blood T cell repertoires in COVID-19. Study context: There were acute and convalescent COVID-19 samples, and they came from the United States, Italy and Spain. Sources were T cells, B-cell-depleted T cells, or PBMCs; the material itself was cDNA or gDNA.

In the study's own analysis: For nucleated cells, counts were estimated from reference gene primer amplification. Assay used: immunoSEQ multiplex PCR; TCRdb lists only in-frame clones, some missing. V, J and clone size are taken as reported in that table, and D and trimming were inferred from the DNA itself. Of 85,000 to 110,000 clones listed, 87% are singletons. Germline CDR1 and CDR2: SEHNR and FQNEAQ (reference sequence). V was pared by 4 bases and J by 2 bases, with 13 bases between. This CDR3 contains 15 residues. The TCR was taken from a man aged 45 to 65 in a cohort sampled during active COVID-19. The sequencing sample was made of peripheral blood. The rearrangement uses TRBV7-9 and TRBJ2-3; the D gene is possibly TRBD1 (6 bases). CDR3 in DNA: TGTGCCAGCAGCTCCACAGGGTCCGCCACAGATACGCAGTATTTT. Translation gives CASSSTGSATDTQYF. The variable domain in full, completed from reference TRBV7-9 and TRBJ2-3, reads DTGVSQNPRHKITKRGQNVTFRCDPISEHNRLYWYRQTLGQGPEFLTYFQNEAQLEKSRLLSDRFSAERPKGSFSTLEIQRTEQGDSAMYLCASSSTGSATDTQYFGPGTRLTVL.